These 12 T cell receptor beta chains were sequenced from one sample in a study of T cells in Graves' hyperthyroidism and ophthalmopathy. It was RNA transcripts that yielded the amplified TCR beta CDR3 regions. Primed by the HTBI set, a first-round RT-PCR was run on the TCR CDR3. A single record per CDR3 protein comes from TCRdb applying MiXCR to the multiplex PCR reads. The profile shows about 330,000 distinct CDR3 sequences, about an eighth of them singletons. The specimen was blood. These receptors originate from a woman between 40 and 50 years old with Graves' ophthalmopathy.

This clonotype was seen ten or more times. The rearrangement uses TRBV11-3 and TRBJ1-5; no clear D. Germline CDR1 is SGHNT and CDR2 is YENEEA. V lost 0 bases and J lost 4, with 10 bases in between. The CDR3 runs 15 residues. The CDR3 loop is CASSLEHEINQPQHF. The CDR3 DNA follows: TGTGCCAGCAGCTTAGAACATGAGATAAATCAGCCCCAGCATTTT.

To note about this clonotype: A junction end diverges from the germline sequence, so it may reflect a read error. J is TRBJ2-1 and V is TRBV5-1; TRBD1 agrees at 7 bases. The CDR3 is 15 residues long. Germline CDR1 SGHRS, CDR2 YFSETQ. The CDR3 region has the DNA TGCGCCAGCAGCTCCCGGACAGGCATAGACAATGAGCAGCTCTTC. Translating gives CASSSRTGIDNEQLF.

This clonotype was recorded a few times. The chain is built from TRBV9 and TRBJ1-1, with unresolved D. The CDR3 covers 15 residues. Germline loops: CDR1 SGDLS, CDR2 YYNGEE. V dropped 0 bases and J dropped 0 bases, with 9 bases sitting between them. The CDR3 loop reads CASSVVASMNTEAFF. CDR3 nucleotide sequence: TGTGCCAGCAGCGTAGTTGCCAGCATGAACACTGAAGCTTTCTTT.

This chain joins TRBV5-1 and TRBJ1-2; perhaps TRBD1 as D (6 bases). The CDR3 is made up of 14 amino acids. CDR1 and CDR2 from the germline V gene are SGHRS and YFSETQ. Trimming cost V 2 bases and J 7 bases, with 15 bases left between them. The CDR3 reads CASSFTNSGVGYTF. CDR3 sequence (DNA): TGCGCCAGCAGCTTCACAAATTCAGGGGTTGGCTACACCTTC.

This clonotype was observed many times. The gene calls are TRBV6-5 and TRBJ1-6, with 8 bases fitting TRBD1. The V gene's germline CDR1 is MNHEY and CDR2 SVGAGI. V dropped 1 base and J dropped 6; count of bases not matched to a gene: 2. The CDR3 spans 15 residues. This chain's CDR3 is CASSYFTGGNSPLHF. In DNA, the CDR3 is TGTGCCAGCAGTTACTTTACAGGGGGTAATTCACCCCTCCACTTT.

This clonotype appeared a few times. This sequence joins TRBV7-9 and TRBJ2-3; D gene ambiguous. Trimming left V 6 bases short and J 0 bases short, with 10 bases between. The germline V gene encodes CDR1 SEHNR and CDR2 FQNEAQ (reference sequence). The CDR3 covers 14 residues. This CDR3 reads CASRSMASTDTQYF. The CDR3 DNA sequence: TGTGCCAGCAGGTCAATGGCAAGCACAGATACGCAGTATTTT.

Many counts were recorded for this clonotype. This chain uses TRBV7-9 with TRBJ1-4; TRBD1 might be the D (5 bases). Germline CDR1 and CDR2: SEHNR and FQNEAQ (reference sequence). Trimming took off 8 bases at V and 5 bases at J, with 15 bases between the two ends. The CDR3 runs 14 residues. The CDR3 sequence is CASQGTVTNEKLFF. In DNA, the CDR3 is TGTGCCAGCCAGGGTACGGTGACGAATGAAAAACTGTTTTTT.

This clonotype showed up just a few times. This rearrangement joins TRBV6-1 to TRBJ2-7; 7 bases align to TRBD1. The CDR3 consists of 15 residues. V lost 6 bases and J lost 6; bases outside the gene matches: 14. Germline CDR1 reads MNHNS; CDR2 reads SASEGT. The CDR3 DNA reads as TGTGCCAGCAGATATCAGGGGGAAGGTCCCCTCGAGCAGTACTTC. This sequence encodes CASRYQGEGPLEQYF.

This chain uses TRBV18 with TRBJ2-1, with a possible D match to TRBD1 (6 bases). Per the germline V gene, CDR1 is KGHSH and CDR2 is LQKENI. This CDR3 is built from 12 residues. Deletions cut 4 bases from V and 8 bases from J, with 9 bases between. CDR3 amino acids: CASSRQAYEQFF. For the CDR3, the DNA is TGTGCCAGCTCACGACAGGCCTATGAGCAGTTCTTC.

Ten or more counts support this clonotype. A read error may account for a junction end that differs from germline. This chain joins TRBV27 and TRBJ1-5; D unresolved. The CDR3 length is 14 residues. Per germline, CDR1 MNHEY and CDR2 SMNVEV (reference sequence). The CDR3 region is CASSLSDSYQPQHF. The CDR3 DNA reads as TGTGCCAGCAGTTTATCGGATAGCTATCAGCCCCAGCATTTT.

At least ten counts were recorded for this clonotype. V gene TRBV6-1 combines with J gene TRBJ2-7, with 10 bases lining up with TRBD1. Germline CDR1 MNHNS, CDR2 SASEGT. The CDR3 totals 15 residues. Trimming removed 7 bases from V and 5 bases from J; junction bases left unmatched: 11. CDR3 sequence reads: CASTQTGTGVNEQYF. In DNA, the CDR3 is TGTGCCAGCACCCAGACCGGGACAGGGGTTAACGAGCAGTACTTC.

This clonotype was seen ten or more times. The V and J genes are TRBV15 and TRBJ2-3, with 7 bases aligning to TRBD2. V lost 4 bases and J lost 6; bases outside the gene matches: 7. Germline CDR1 and CDR2: LNHNV and YYDKDF (reference sequence). The CDR3 length is 14 residues. CDR3 loop: CATSTGTNLDTQYF. Here the CDR3 DNA reads TGTGCCACCAGCACCGGGACTAATTTGGATACGCAGTATTTT.